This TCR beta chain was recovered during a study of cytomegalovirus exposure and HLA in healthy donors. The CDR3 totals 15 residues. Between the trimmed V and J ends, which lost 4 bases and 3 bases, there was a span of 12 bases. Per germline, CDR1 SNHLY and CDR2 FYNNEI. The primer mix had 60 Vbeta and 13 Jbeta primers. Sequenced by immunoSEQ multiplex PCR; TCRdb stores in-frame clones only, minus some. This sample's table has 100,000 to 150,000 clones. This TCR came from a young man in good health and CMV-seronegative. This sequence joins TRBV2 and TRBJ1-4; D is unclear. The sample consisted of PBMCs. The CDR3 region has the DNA TGTGCCAGCAGTGCCCAGGCTACGGCTAATGAAAAACTGTTTTTT. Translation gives CASSAQATANEKLFF.